A single sample gave rise to the 7 T cell receptor beta chains below, sequenced in a study of molecular identifiers for immune sequencing clone quantification. TCRdb re-analysed the PCR reads in MiXCR, keeping a single row per CDR3 protein. This sample yields some 590,000 distinct CDR3 sequences, of which roughly 25% are seen a single time; roughly 0.83% belongs to the top ten. Sequenced: naive CD8+ T cells from blood, with Jurkat cell RNA spiked in. Regarding subset: FACS-sorted CD8+CD4-CCR7+CD45RA+ naive T cells. The receptors derive from a human donor in good health. Some libraries in this study had Jurkat cell RNA spiked in.

This clonotype was counted only a few times. This chain connects TRBV30 to TRBJ2-5; no definite D call. This CDR3 has 14 residues. V lost 3 bases to trimming and J lost 0 bases, with 11 bases between them. Looked up from germline, CDR1 is GTSNPN and CDR2 is SVGIG (reference sequence). The CDR3, as DNA: TGTGCCTGGAGCCTAGAGCTGTACCAAGAGACCCAGTACTTC. It encodes CAWSLELYQETQYF.

This clonotype occurred a few times. This chain uses TRBV9 with TRBJ2-5; tentative D call: TRBD1 (6 bases). This CDR3 is 15 amino acids long. With 0 bases removed from V and 4 bases from J, the gap between germline ends came to 13 bases. CDR1 is SGDLS, CDR2 YYNGEE, per germline. The CDR3: CASSVGTVVGETQYF. CDR3 in DNA: TGTGCCAGCAGCGTAGGGACAGTGGTGGGAGAGACCCAGTACTTC.

Many counts were recorded for this clonotype. The chain combines TRBV29-1 with TRBJ1-3, with D uncertain. Deletions cut 6 bases from V and 0 bases from J, with 9 bases between. Germline loops: CDR1 SQVTM, CDR2 ANQGSEA. CDR3 length equals 13 residues. This chain's CDR3 is CSVGPYSGNTIYF. CDR3 nucleotides: TGCAGCGTCGGGCCGTACTCTGGAAACACCATATATTTT.

A word on this clonotype: At one end the junction does not follow the germline gene, possibly because of a read error. The chain joins TRBV6-5 to TRBJ1-1; 8 nucleotides agree with TRBD1. Germline CDR1 MNHEY, CDR2 SVGAGI. The CDR3 is made up of 14 amino acids. CDR3 nucleotide sequence: TGTGCCAGCACTCGACAGGGGTTGAACACTGAAGCTTTCTTC. Residues: CASTRQGLNTEAFF.

V is TRBV27 and J is TRBJ2-1; D unresolved. V dropped 5 bases and J dropped 4 bases, with 6 bases sitting between them. Looked up from germline, CDR1 is MNHEY and CDR2 is SMNVEV (reference sequence). This CDR3 has 12 amino acids. CDR3 sequence (DNA): TGTGCCAGCAGTCAAACTTACAATGAGCAGTTCTTC. It encodes CASSQTYNEQFF.

The chain recombines TRBV18 with TRBJ2-7; 7 nucleotides agree with TRBD1. The CDR3 is made up of 15 amino acids. Germline V lookup: CDR1 KGHSH, CDR2 LQKENI. Trimming at V came to 4 bases and at J to 3 bases, leaving 9 bases not matched to a gene. CDR3 coding DNA: TGTGCCAGCTCACAGACGCGACAGGGATTCTACGAGCAGTACTTC. As protein: CASSQTRQGFYEQYF.

The table lists this clonotype with a few counts. The V gene is TRBV5-1, the J gene TRBJ2-3; D is possibly TRBD2 (5 bases). This CDR3 has 16 residues. The germline V and J ends were trimmed by 4 bases and 0 bases, with 15 bases remaining between them. Looked up from germline, CDR1 is SGHRS and CDR2 is YFSETQ. CDR3 DNA: TGCGCCAGCAGCCCTAGCCATCCCCTTAGCACAGATACGCAGTATTTT. Translating gives CASSPSHPLSTDTQYF.